These 31 T cell receptor beta chains share one sample of origin, sequenced in a study of OX40 agonist ivuxolimab in advanced cancers. Produced via immunoSEQ multiplex PCR; TCRdb's table is partial and in-frame only. The sample has around 58,000 clones; 90% to 95% are singletons. The sample consisted of CD4+ or CD8+ T cells sorted from blood, taken in a trial of the OX40 agonist ivuxolimab. These receptors were taken from an adult with an advanced solid tumor such as melanoma, head and neck, liver or kidney cancer.

The chain couples TRBV6-5 to TRBJ2-5; weak D call: TRBD2 (5 bases). Deletions cut 2 bases from V and 5 bases from J, with 9 bases between. The CDR3 has 13 residues. Looked up from germline, CDR1 is MNHEY and CDR2 is SVGAGI. The CDR3, as DNA: TGTGCCAGCAGTTACCTCGGGGAGGAGACCCAGTACTTC. Its translation is CASSYLGEETQYF.

The chain is built from TRBV15 and TRBJ2-3, with TRBD2 identical over 7 bases. The germline gives CDR1 LNHNV, CDR2 YYDKDF (reference sequence). The CDR3 has 17 amino acids. The junction had 11 bases not matched to a gene; V was cut back by 3 bases and J by 2 bases. The CDR3 region is CATSRAFRLADTDTQYF. The CDR3 bases are TGTGCCACCAGCAGGGCCTTTAGGCTAGCGGACACAGATACGCAGTATTTT. Supplemented by reference TRBV15 and TRBJ2-3, the full variable domain reads DAMVIQNPRYQVTQFGKPVTLSCSQTLNHNVMYWYQQKSSQAPKLLFHYYDKDFNNEADTPDNFQSRRPNTSFCFLDIRSPGLGDTAMYLCATSRAFRLADTDTQYFGPGTRLTVL.

The chain combines TRBV6-5 with TRBJ2-3; D gene unclear. The length of the CDR3 is 14 residues. The V gene's germline CDR1 is MNHEY and CDR2 SVGAGI. Trimming stripped 3 bases from V and 2 bases from J, with 9 bases between. The CDR3 bases are TGTGCCAGCAGTTATGGGGATAACACAGATACGCAGTATTTT. It translates to CASSYGDNTDTQYF.

The chain has TRBV28 and TRBJ2-7, with TRBD1 identical over 10 bases. Germline CDR1 MDHEN, CDR2 SYDVKM. V shed 5 bases and J 5 bases; nucleotides not matched to a gene: 9. The CDR3 extends over 15 amino acids. CDR3 in amino acids: CASSVRDRGSDEQYF. For the CDR3, the DNA is TGTGCCAGCAGTGTCCGGGACAGGGGATCTGACGAGCAGTACTTC.

The V gene is TRBV5-1, the J gene TRBJ2-7; 8 bases map to TRBD1. Germline values: CDR1 SGHRS, CDR2 YFSETQ. The CDR3 totals 14 residues. V lost 0 bases and J lost 3; bases outside the gene matches: 2. CDR3 sequence (DNA): TGCGCCAGCAGCTTGGACAGGGGGATCTACGAGCAGTACTTC. Translated: CASSLDRGIYEQYF.

Written as DNA, the CDR3 is TGTGCCAGCAGCTGGGCTGACAGGGTACCAGATACGCAGTATTTT. Translated: CASSWADRVPDTQYF. The J gene is TRBJ2-3, the V gene TRBV7-9, with 7 positions matching TRBD1. The junction had 8 bases not matched to a gene; V was cut back by 4 bases and J by 4 bases. Germline V gene lookup returns CDR1 SEHNR and CDR2 FQNEAQ (reference sequence). The CDR3 has 15 amino acids. The full variable domain, rest sourced from reference TRBV7-9 and TRBJ2-3, is DTGVSQNPRHKITKRGQNVTFRCDPISEHNRLYWYRQTLGQGPEFLTYFQNEAQLEKSRLLSDRFSAERPKGSFSTLEIQRTEQGDSAMYLCASSWADRVPDTQYFGPGTRLTVL.

The gene calls are TRBV30 and TRBJ1-5, with D uncertain. Germline V lookup: CDR1 GTSNPN, CDR2 SVGIG (reference sequence). The CDR3 is 13 residues long. Trimming stripped 0 bases from V and 5 bases from J, with 8 bases between. CDR3 DNA: TGTGCCTGGAGTGTGGGCAGCGATCAGCCCCAGCATTTT. Protein: CAWSVGSDQPQHF.

The rearrangement joins TRBV7-9 to TRBJ2-6; D is unresolved. The CDR3 consists of 16 residues. Germline assignment: CDR1 SEHNR and CDR2 FQNEAQ (reference sequence). V lost 0 bases and J lost 1, with 7 bases in between. The CDR3 region is CASSLAASSGANVLTF. The CDR3 nucleotides are TGTGCCAGCAGCTTAGCGGCGAGTTCTGGGGCCAACGTCCTGACTTTC.

The chain combines TRBV27 with TRBJ2-1; D possibly uses TRBD1 or TRBD2 (6 bases each). The V gene's germline CDR1 is MNHEY and CDR2 SMNVEV (reference sequence). The CDR3 length is 15 residues. V lost 3 bases and J lost 2, with 11 bases in between. CDR3 sequence reads: CASSFRGTPYNEQFF. DNA for the CDR3: TGTGCCAGCAGTTTCCGGGGGACACCCTACAATGAGCAGTTCTTC.

As DNA, the CDR3 is TGTGCCAGCACAGGGGGCGCGGACACAGATACGCAGTATTTT. It yields the protein CASTGGADTDTQYF. This chain joins TRBV28 and TRBJ2-3, with 8 bases fitting TRBD1. The V gene end was trimmed by 7 bases and the J gene end by 2 bases; junction bases not matched to a gene: 5. From germline, CDR1 is MDHEN and CDR2 SYDVKM. The CDR3 covers 14 residues.

This chain links TRBV11-2 with TRBJ2-7; D perhaps matches TRBD1 (6 bases). The CDR3 sequence is 14 residues long. V gave up 1 base and J gave up 3 bases, with 10 bases separating them. The germline gives CDR1 SGHAT, CDR2 FQNNGV. DNA for the CDR3: TGTGCCAGCAGCTTAGGACAGGCTCTCTACGAGCAGTACTTC. Translated, it gives CASSLGQALYEQYF.

The V gene is TRBV9, the J gene TRBJ2-7; 7 nucleotides agree with TRBD1. This CDR3 region has 13 residues. The germline CDR1 and CDR2 sequences are SGDLS and YYNGEE. V trimming: 3 bases; J trimming: 6 bases; junction bases outside the gene matches: 6. CDR3 region: CASSAGTVAEQYF. Here the CDR3 DNA reads TGTGCCAGCAGCGCGGGGACAGTAGCCGAGCAGTACTTC. The full variable domain, rest sourced from reference TRBV9 and TRBJ2-7, is DSGVTQTPKHLITATGQRVTLRCSPRSGDLSVYWYQQSLDQGLQFLIQYYNGEERAKGNILERFSAQQFPDLHSELNLSSLELGDSALYFCASSAGTVAEQYFGPGTRLTVT.

This clone was seen just once. The CDR3 region is CASSLRSGGRGGTEAFF. CDR3 in DNA: TGTGCCAGCAGCCTGAGGAGCGGTGGTCGGGGAGGAACTGAAGCTTTCTTT. This chain uses TRBV4-2 with TRBJ1-1, with D unclear. CDR1 is LGHNA and CDR2 is YNFKEQ in the germline V gene. The CDR3 loop spans 17 amino acids. V lost 4 bases to trimming and J lost 5 bases, with 23 bases between them.

In its sample, this clone was seen a few times. V is TRBV29-1 and J is TRBJ1-2; D is ambiguous. CDR1 SQVTM and CDR2 ANQGSEA come from the germline V gene. V dropped 5 bases and J dropped 1 base, with 14 bases sitting between them. The CDR3 extends over 14 amino acids. The CDR3 loop is CSVLSSALNYGYTF. The CDR3 nucleotides are TGCAGCGTTTTAAGCTCGGCCCTTAACTATGGCTACACCTTC.

The rearrangement joins TRBV11-2 to TRBJ2-1; 12 bases match TRBD2. The CDR3 covers 18 residues. Germline CDR1 reads SGHAT; CDR2 reads FQNNGV. Trimming at V came to 1 base and at J to 0 bases, leaving 4 bases not matched to a gene. CDR3 region: CASSLVATSGGSYNEQFF. The CDR3, as DNA: TGTGCCAGCAGCTTAGTAGCGACTAGCGGGGGCTCCTACAATGAGCAGTTCTTC.

This clone was seen a handful of times. The CDR3 DNA reads TGTGCCACCAAACCTCAACTAGCGGGAATCTACAATGAGCAGTTCTTC. It specifies CATKPQLAGIYNEQFF. The chain employs TRBV19 and TRBJ2-1; 10 nucleotides agree with TRBD2. In germline, CDR1 is LNHDA, CDR2 SQIVND (reference sequence). The CDR3 spans 16 residues. V shed 10 bases, J shed 3 bases, and the junction held 12 bases outside the gene matches.

This chain links TRBV4-3 with TRBJ2-3; 9 bases fit TRBD2. Germline loops: CDR1 LGHNA, CDR2 YSLEER. The CDR3 has 17 amino acids. With 0 bases clipped from V and 5 bases from J, the junction kept 9 bases outside the gene matches. The CDR3 bases are TGCGCCAGCAGCCAAGAATCCGGGACTAGCAGGATAGATACGCAGTATTTT. As protein: CASSQESGTSRIDTQYF.

This chain's CDR3 is CASKRGGSGTGELFF. The CDR3 region has the DNA TGTGCCAGCAAAAGGGGAGGGTCCGGCACCGGGGAGCTGTTTTTT. The rearrangement uses TRBV28 and TRBJ2-2; 7 bases align to TRBD2. Trimming removed 7 bases from V and 4 bases from J; junction bases left unmatched: 9. CDR3 length: 15 amino acids. The germline gives CDR1 MDHEN, CDR2 SYDVKM.

A single count supports this clone. V usage is TRBV27 and J usage is TRBJ2-1; 7 nucleotides align to TRBD2. CDR1 and CDR2 from the germline V gene are MNHEY and SMNVEV (reference sequence). This CDR3 has 16 amino acids. V shed 5 bases and J 8 bases; nucleotides not matched to a gene: 15. CDR3 sequence reads: CASSLLSGLGTYEQFF. CDR3 DNA sequence: TGTGCCAGCAGTCTCCTTTCCGGACTAGGAACATATGAGCAGTTCTTC.

The chain recombines TRBV19 with TRBJ2-1; possible D gene TRBD1, 6 bases. V was shortened by 4 bases and J by 12 bases, with 13 bases between the two germline ends. The CDR3 is made up of 12 amino acids. Germline V gives CDR1 LNHDA, CDR2 SQIVND (reference sequence). CDR3 coding DNA: TGTGCCAGTAGTAAACACAGGGATGGGCAGTTCTTC. As protein: CASSKHRDGQFF.

The rearrangement links TRBV29-1 to TRBJ2-3; D uncertain. Germline assignment: CDR1 SQVTM and CDR2 ANQGSEA. The CDR3 is made up of 15 amino acids. V was trimmed by 3 bases and J by 0 bases, leaving 13 bases between them. Here the CDR3 DNA reads TGCAGCGTTGATCCGGCGGAGTCTAGCACAGATACGCAGTATTTT. Translation gives CSVDPAESSTDTQYF.

This chain uses TRBV2 with TRBJ1-2; D gene ambiguous. With 5 bases removed from V and 5 bases from J, the gap between germline ends came to 15 bases. Germline V lookup: CDR1 SNHLY, CDR2 FYNNEI. This CDR3 is 14 amino acids long. The CDR3 loop reads CASSSSPSRYGYTF. As DNA, the CDR3 is TGTGCCAGCAGTAGCAGCCCATCTAGGTATGGCTACACCTTC.

The chain links TRBV9 to TRBJ2-5, with D tentatively TRBD2 (6 bases). The V gene's germline CDR1 is SGDLS and CDR2 YYNGEE. Trimming took off 0 bases at V and 5 bases at J, with 11 bases between the two ends. CDR3 size: 14 residues. The CDR3: CASSVGGMGETQYF. CDR3 nucleotide sequence: TGTGCCAGCAGCGTAGGCGGGATGGGTGAGACCCAGTACTTC.

The V gene is TRBV13, the J gene TRBJ2-3, with 8 positions matching TRBD2. The V segment lost 1 base and the J segment 3 bases; nucleotides outside the gene matches: 6. This CDR3 spans 16 amino acids. CDR1 is PRHDT and CDR2 is FYEKMQ in the germline V gene (reference sequence). In DNA, the CDR3 is TGTGCCAGCAGCTTAGTTACTAGCGGTTTTACAGATACGCAGTATTTT. Protein: CASSLVTSGFTDTQYF. The full variable domain, in which reference TRBV13 and TRBJ2-3 provide the parts outside the CDR3, is AAGVIQSPRHLIKEKRETATLKCYPIPRHDTVYWYQQGPGQDPQFLISFYEKMQSDKGSIPDRFSAQQFSDYHSELNMSSLELGDSALYFCASSLVTSGFTDTQYFGPGTRLTVL.

The chain uses TRBV7-3 and TRBJ2-3; the D gene is possibly TRBD1 (6 bases). Germline V gene sequence: CDR1 SGHTA, CDR2 FQGTGA. V was shortened by 1 base and J by 2 bases, with 13 bases between the two germline ends. This CDR3 is built from 16 residues. CDR3 bases: TGTGCCAGCAGCTTAATTGCAGGGGAACACACAGATACGCAGTATTTT. This encodes CASSLIAGEHTDTQYF.

V gene TRBV12-2 combines with J gene TRBJ2-1. TRBV12-2 is labeled a pseudogene. This CDR3 contains 14 residues. CDR3 nucleotides: TGTGCAAGTCGCTGCCCGGGGCGGTACAATGAGCAGTTCTTC. This sequence encodes CASRCPGRYNEQFF.

A word on this clone: This is likely a read error, given that the CDR3 carries no conserved phenylalanine or tryptophan at its end. No DNA is shown, since the ends of the CDR3 on it are uncertain; the CDR3 is the one TCRdb lists. This sequence joins TRBV6-5 and TRBJ1-5. The CDR3 is 9 residues long, counting both termini. Looked up from germline, CDR1 is MNHEY and CDR2 is SVGAGI. CDR3 region: CASSSGMIG.

J is TRBJ2-3 and V is TRBV15; D might be TRBD2 (6 bases). The CDR3 covers 16 residues. Germline V gene data show CDR1 as LNHNV and CDR2 as YYDKDF (reference sequence). V dropped 4 bases and J dropped 4 bases, with 18 bases sitting between them. CDR3 sequence reads: CATSTARGIEADTQYF. CDR3 DNA sequence: TGTGCCACCAGCACCGCCCGGGGGATAGAGGCAGATACGCAGTATTTT. Supplemented by reference TRBV15 and TRBJ2-3, the full variable domain reads DAMVIQNPRYQVTQFGKPVTLSCSQTLNHNVMYWYQQKSSQAPKLLFHYYDKDFNNEADTPDNFQSRRPNTSFCFLDIRSPGLGDTAMYLCATSTARGIEADTQYFGPGTRLTVL.

For the CDR3, the DNA is TGTGCCCGCTCGGACAGATCCCAAGAGACCCAGTACTTC. It yields the protein CARSDRSQETQYF. The chain uses TRBV30 and TRBJ2-5, with a possible D match to TRBD1 (6 bases). The CDR3 is 13 amino acids. The V end was cut by 8 bases, the J end by 1 base, with 14 bases between. Per the germline V gene, CDR1 is GTSNPN and CDR2 is SVGIG (reference sequence).

The rearrangement uses TRBV12-5 and TRBJ2-2; the match to TRBD2 covers 9 bases. J lost 6 bases, V lost 7 bases, and 12 bases had no gene match. Looked up from germline, CDR1 is LGHNT and CDR2 is FRNRAP. The CDR3 contains 16 residues. The CDR3 region has the DNA TGTGCTAGTGCCCCTCCCGGGGCGGGAGGGCCCGGGGAGCTGTTTTTT. As protein: CASAPPGAGGPGELFF.

The chain uses TRBV7-9 and TRBJ2-2; D is perhaps TRBD2 (6 bases). There are 14 residues in the CDR3. V dropped 10 bases and J dropped 7 bases, with 19 bases sitting between them. Germline V lookup: CDR1 SEHNR, CDR2 FQNEAQ (reference sequence). CDR3 in amino acids: CAIPGGANDGELFF. The CDR3 DNA follows: TGTGCCATCCCGGGCGGGGCGAATGACGGGGAGCTGTTTTTT.